A single sample gave rise to the 25 T cell receptor beta chains below, sequenced in a study of type 1 regulatory T cells. TCRdb reprocessed the reads via MiXCR and lists one record per CDR3 protein. Here the sample spans around 62,000 distinct CDR3 sequences, 63% being singletons. The antigens for these receptors are not known. Sequenced sample: cultured T cells, either the whole culture or a sorted T cell fraction (not recorded which). Documented subset: Tr1-enriched cell product generated in vitro against host alloantigens. All receptors derive from a human donor in good health.

In this sample, this clonotype turned up a few times. V is TRBV5-5 and J is TRBJ2-7; TRBD2 might be the D (6 bases). Germline CDR1 is SGHKS and CDR2 is YYEKEE (reference sequence). V lost 7 bases, J lost 7 bases, and 24 bases lay in between. CDR3 size: 15 residues. The CDR3 nucleotides read TGTGCCAGCCGGTTCGAGCCTAGCGCGGTCCGTGAGCAGTACTTC. Translated: CASRFEPSAVREQYF. Supplemented by reference TRBV5-5 and TRBJ2-7, the full variable domain reads DAGVTQSPTHLIKTRGQQVTLRCSPISGHKSVSWYQQVLGQGPQFIFQYYEKEERGRGNFPDRFSARQFPNYSSELNVNALLLGDSALYLCASRFEPSAVREQYFGPGTRLTVT.

This chain's CDR3 is CSAKQPSVGSNEQFF. In DNA form, the CDR3 reads TGCAGTGCTAAGCAGCCATCGGTGGGTAGCAATGAGCAGTTCTTC. V is TRBV20-1 and J is TRBJ2-1; D ambiguous. This CDR3 contains 15 residues. The germline CDR1 and CDR2 sequences are DFQATT and SNEGSKA (reference sequence). V lost 4 bases, J lost 6 bases, and 19 bases lay in between.

This clonotype was seen a handful of times. V gene TRBV7-9 combines with J gene TRBJ2-3, with 9 bases fitting TRBD2. Germline V gene sequence: CDR1 SEHNR, CDR2 FQNEAQ (reference sequence). Trimming cost V 1 base and J 6 bases; bases outside gene matches: 14. The CDR3 contains 18 residues. The CDR3 coding sequence is TGTGCCAGCAGCTTAGTTCTCACGGCTAGCGGGGCAGGGGATACGCAGTATTTT. Translation: CASSLVLTASGAGDTQYF.

The chain uses TRBV7-9 and TRBJ2-1, with 10 bases identical to TRBD2. The germline V gene has CDR1 SEHNR and CDR2 FQNEAQ (reference sequence). V lost 0 bases, J lost 9 bases, and 8 bases stayed unmatched. The CDR3 consists of 16 residues. CDR3 sequence: CASSLAPSGSLGEQFF. The CDR3 DNA reads as TGTGCCAGCAGCTTAGCGCCTAGCGGGAGTTTGGGTGAGCAGTTCTTC.

The J gene is TRBJ2-3, the V gene TRBV9; a possible D gene is TRBD2 (5 bases). The CDR3 runs to 15 residues. Germline CDR1 and CDR2: SGDLS and YYNGEE. Trimming pared 0 bases from V and 0 bases from J, leaving 8 bases between. CDR3 coding DNA: TGTGCCAGCAGCGTAGGGTCGGGGAGCACAGATACGCAGTATTTT. Protein sequence: CASSVGSGSTDTQYF.

The count of this clonotype is one. A much more abundant neighbour one base away suggests this may be a read error. The V and J genes are TRBV28 and TRBJ2-2; the D gene is possibly TRBD2 (6 bases). There are 12 residues in the CDR3. Germline assignment: CDR1 MDHEN and CDR2 SYDVKM. The CDR3: CAGGMIAGALFF. In nucleotides, the CDR3 is TGTGCCGGGGGGATGATCGCCGGGGCGCTGTTTTTT. Filled out from reference TRBV28 and TRBJ2-2, the complete variable domain reads DVKVTQSSRYLVKRTGEKVFLECVQDMDHENMFWYRQDPGLGLRLIYFSYDVKMKEKGDIPEGYSVSREKKERFSLILESASTNQTSMYLCAGGMIAGALFFGEGSRLTVL.

This chain connects TRBV20-1 to TRBJ2-7; D assignment may be TRBD1 or TRBD2 (5 bases each). V shed 5 bases and J shed 3 bases, with 20 bases lying between them. Germline CDR1 is DFQATT and CDR2 is SNEGSKA (reference sequence). CDR3 length: 15 residues. The CDR3 nucleotides are TGCAGTGCTGGAGGACACACCACTCGCTACTACGAGCAGTACTTC. This translates into CSAGGHTTRYYEQYF.

The chain employs TRBV20-1 and TRBJ2-1; D unresolved. This CDR3 is 15 amino acids long. Trimming took 5 bases from V and 0 from J, leaving 14 bases between them. CDR1 is DFQATT, CDR2 SNEGSKA, per germline (reference sequence). CDR3 region: CSAPRLLSSYNEQFF. CDR3 in DNA: TGCAGTGCTCCTCGACTGCTAAGCTCCTACAATGAGCAGTTCTTC.

This clonotype has only one observation. CDR3 loop: CATSTQGPGTEAFF. The CDR3 DNA reads as TGTGCCACCAGCACTCAGGGTCCGGGCACTGAAGCTTTCTTT. The chain combines TRBV15 with TRBJ1-1; a weak D match, TRBD1 (5 bases). Germline loops: CDR1 LNHNV, CDR2 YYDKDF (reference sequence). The V end was cut by 4 bases, the J end by 4 bases, with 13 bases between. The CDR3 has 14 residues. Together with reference TRBV15 and TRBJ1-1, the CDR3 gives the full variable domain: DAMVIQNPRYQVTQFGKPVTLSCSQTLNHNVMYWYQQKSSQAPKLLFHYYDKDFNNEADTPDNFQSRRPNTSFCFLDIRSPGLGDTAMYLCATSTQGPGTEAFFGQGTRLTVV.

This clonotype has a count of ten or more. The chain employs TRBV9 and TRBJ2-3; the match to TRBD1 covers 7 bases. The CDR3 spans 17 residues. Per the germline V gene, CDR1 is SGDLS and CDR2 is YYNGEE. V lost 0 bases, J lost 4 bases, and 11 bases stayed unmatched. In DNA form, the CDR3 reads TGTGCCAGCAGCGTAGCCCCACCTCACAGGGGCGCAGATACGCAGTATTTT. It yields the protein CASSVAPPHRGADTQYF.

The genes are TRBV2 and TRBJ2-5; TRBD1 agrees at 8 bases. Germline CDR1 SNHLY, CDR2 FYNNEI. V lost 4 bases, J lost 7 bases, and 11 bases stayed unmatched. This CDR3 spans 15 amino acids. This CDR3 reads CASSAVDRALGTQYF. The CDR3 region has the DNA TGTGCCAGCAGTGCGGTGGACAGGGCTTTAGGGACCCAGTACTTC. The variable domain in full, with the rest retrieved from reference TRBV2 and TRBJ2-5, is EPEVTQTPSHQVTQMGQEVILRCVPISNHLYFYWYRQILGQKVEFLVSFYNNEISEKSEIFDDQFSVERPDGSNFTLKIRSTKLEDSAMYFCASSAVDRALGTQYFGPGTRLLVL.

The chain combines TRBV19 with TRBJ1-3; weak D call: TRBD1 (5 bases). V was cut by 5 bases and J by 2 bases, with 16 bases left in between. The CDR3 contains 16 residues. Germline V gene data show CDR1 as LNHDA and CDR2 as SQIVND (reference sequence). DNA for the CDR3: TGTGCCAGTAGTTGGCCGCGAGGGGAACCTGGAAACACCATATATTTT. Translating it yields CASSWPRGEPGNTIYF.

The rearrangement links TRBV2 to TRBJ1-1; unclear D gene. Trimming removed 5 bases at V and 8 bases at J, with 9 bases between. This CDR3 is 11 amino acids long. CDR1 is SNHLY, CDR2 FYNNEI, per germline. The CDR3, as DNA: TGTGCCAGCAGTAGAGGCGGGGAAGCTTTCTTT. Translation gives CASSRGGEAFF.

This clonotype was seen more than once but under ten times. The CDR3 sequence: CASSYFLYNEQFF. As DNA, the CDR3 is TGTGCCAGCAGTTACTTTCTTTACAATGAGCAGTTCTTC. The chain combines TRBV6-6 with TRBJ2-1; D call uncertain. The ends were cut back, 1 base at V and 4 bases at J, with 5 bases in the middle. Germline loops: CDR1 MNHNY, CDR2 SVGAGI (reference sequence). The CDR3 is 13 residues long.

This rearrangement joins TRBV20-1 to TRBJ2-7; no clear D. CDR3 length equals 16 residues. Trimming stripped 3 bases from V and 3 bases from J, with 21 bases between. The germline gives CDR1 DFQATT, CDR2 SNEGSKA (reference sequence). The CDR3 here is CSASLAGPSSIYEQYF. The CDR3 DNA follows: TGCAGTGCTAGTTTGGCCGGACCCTCCTCTATCTACGAGCAGTACTTC.

CDR3: CASSLESAGELFF. The CDR3, as DNA: TGCGCCAGCAGCTTGGAGTCGGCCGGGGAGCTGTTTTTT. V gene TRBV5-1 combines with J gene TRBJ2-2, with unresolved D. Germline CDR1 reads SGHRS; CDR2 reads YFSETQ. The CDR3 spans 13 residues. V shed 0 bases and J shed 6 bases, with 6 bases lying between them.

This chain connects TRBV6-2 or TRBV6-3 to TRBJ2-2; D might be TRBD1 or TRBD2, each matching 6 bases. This CDR3 spans 14 amino acids. The V end lost 2 bases, the J end lost 3 bases, and 7 bases lay between the germline ends. Germline CDR1 is MNHEY and CDR2 is SVGEGT. CDR3 residues: CASSYRGDTGELFF. The CDR3 coding sequence is TGTGCCAGCAGTTACAGGGGGGACACCGGGGAGCTGTTTTTT.

The V call is TRBV12-3 or TRBV12-4, the J call TRBJ2-3; 12 bases match TRBD2. The junction had 3 bases not matched to a gene; V was cut back by 5 bases and J by 3 bases. The CDR3 has 15 residues. For the CDR3, the DNA is TGTGCCAGCAGTATGACTAGCGGGAGAACAGATACGCAGTATTTT. As protein: CASSMTSGRTDTQYF.

This clonotype appeared a few times. J is TRBJ2-7 and V is TRBV24-1; D remains unclear. Germline V CDR1 and CDR2: KGHDR, SFDVKD. The CDR3 consists of 14 residues. Trimming stripped 0 bases from V and 4 bases from J, with 9 bases between. The CDR3 region has the DNA TGTGCCACCAGTGATTTGGGGCCGCTATACGAGCAGTACTTC. Translating it yields CATSDLGPLYEQYF.

J is TRBJ2-2 and V is TRBV6-2 or TRBV6-3, with D uncertain. CDR1 and CDR2 from the germline V gene are MNHEY and SVGEGT. CDR3 size: 14 residues. V lost 2 bases and J lost 4, with 8 bases in between. Here the CDR3 DNA reads TGTGCCAGCAGTTACCTGAGAGTCACCGGGGAGCTGTTTTTT. Its translation: CASSYLRVTGELFF.

This clonotype has just a few counts. This sequence joins TRBV10-3 and TRBJ1-4, with a weak D call TRBD1 (5 bases). V lost 4 bases to trimming and J lost 5 bases, with 11 bases between them. Germline CDR1 ENHRY, CDR2 SYGVKD. The CDR3 consists of 14 residues. This CDR3 reads CAISGGLGNEKLFF. The DNA for the CDR3 is TGTGCCATCAGTGGGGGACTGGGGAATGAAAAACTGTTTTTT.

This clonotype has more than one count but fewer than ten. The V call is TRBV6-5, the J call TRBJ1-5, with TRBD1 identical over 9 bases. The CDR3 has 16 amino acids. J lost 6 bases, V lost 5 bases, and 11 bases had no gene match. Germline assignment: CDR1 MNHEY and CDR2 SVGAGI. In DNA, the CDR3 is TGTGCCAGCAGTAAAGAGACGACAGGGGGGGCTCAGCCCCAGCATTTT. Its translation is CASSKETTGGAQPQHF.

V usage is TRBV29-1 and J usage is TRBJ2-2; TRBD2 aligns across 10 bases. The CDR3 is 16 residues long. Germline assignment: CDR1 SQVTM and CDR2 ANQGSEA. The J segment lost 3 bases and the V segment lost 3 bases, leaving 7 bases of the junction unmatched. CDR3 amino acids: CSVEASGSLDTGELFF. The CDR3, as DNA: TGCAGCGTTGAGGCTAGCGGGAGTTTGGACACCGGGGAGCTGTTTTTT.

This clonotype came up a few times. V gene TRBV7-2 combines with J gene TRBJ2-3; D not resolved. The germline gives CDR1 SGHTA, CDR2 FQGNSA. CDR3 length equals 13 residues. Trimming left V 1 base short and J 6 bases short, with 8 bases between. As DNA, the CDR3 is TGTGCCAGCAGCTTAGTTCAGGACGATACGCAGTATTTT. Translating gives CASSLVQDDTQYF.

The chain has TRBV7-2 and TRBJ2-3, with 8 positions matching TRBD2. V lost 6 bases and J lost 7; bases outside the gene matches: 12. This CDR3 region has 15 residues. Per germline, CDR1 SGHTA and CDR2 FQGNSA. The CDR3 here is CASRTGGLVHHTQYF. The CDR3 DNA sequence: TGTGCCAGCAGAACCGGGGGACTAGTCCATCATACGCAGTATTTT.